Listed here are 13 T cell receptor beta chains from one sample, sequenced in a study of blood T cell repertoires in COVID-19. The data were produced by immunoSEQ multiplex PCR, yet TCRdb's version contains in-frame clones alone and is incomplete. Found here are hundreds of thousands of clones, roughly 86% of them singletons; the top ten hold roughly 1.3%. The specimen was peripheral blood. These receptors were taken from a man between 65 and 85 years old with acute or convalescent COVID-19.

The V gene is TRBV20-1, the J gene TRBJ1-5, with TRBD1 as a possible D gene (5 bases). Germline V CDR1 and CDR2: DFQATT, SNEGSKA (reference sequence). Trimming pared 3 bases from V and 2 bases from J, leaving 17 bases between. The CDR3 spans 16 residues. The CDR3 nucleotides are TGCAGTGCTAGTACTCACGACAGTTGGGGCAATCAGCCCCAGCATTTT. Translating gives CSASTHDSWGNQPQHF.

The gene calls are TRBV14 and TRBJ1-1; D ambiguous. CDR3 length: 11 residues. Trimming cost V 0 bases and J 9 bases, with 5 bases left between them. Germline CDR1 SGHDN, CDR2 FVKESK. The CDR3 nucleotides are TGTGCCAGCAGCCAAGAGAGCAAAGCTTTCTTT. It is translated as CASSQESKAFF. The full variable domain, in which reference TRBV14 and TRBJ1-1 provide the parts outside the CDR3, is EAGVTQFPSHSVIEKGQTVTLRCDPISGHDNLYWYRRVMGKEIKFLLHFVKESKQDESGMPNNRFLAERTGGTYSTLKVQPAELEDSGVYFCASSQESKAFFGQGTRLTVV.

This clone has only one observation. The chain has TRBV7-2 and TRBJ1-1; D uncertain. V was clipped by 2 bases and J by 2 bases, with 15 bases between them. The CDR3 consists of 16 residues. The germline gives CDR1 SGHTA, CDR2 FQGNSA. In DNA, the CDR3 is TGTGCCAGCAGCTTAAGAGCTGTATCTGTCAACACTGAAGCTTTCTTT. Amino acids: CASSLRAVSVNTEAFF.

This rearrangement joins TRBV7-2 to TRBJ1-3; D remains ambiguous. The CDR3 is 16 amino acids. V shed 2 bases and J shed 0 bases, with 11 bases lying between them. Germline CDR1 is SGHTA and CDR2 is FQGNSA. Written as DNA, the CDR3 is TGTGCCAGCAGCTTAAATCCACAAAGCTCTGGAAACACCATATATTTT. This codes for CASSLNPQSSGNTIYF.

The chain employs TRBV18 and TRBJ2-1, with D possibly being TRBD1 (6 bases). CDR1 and CDR2 (germline): KGHSH, LQKENI. This CDR3 has 14 amino acids. V lost 3 bases to trimming and J lost 13 bases, with 19 bases between them. The DNA of the CDR3 is TGTGCCAGCTCACCGCTCCCCGCACAGGGACCTCAGTTCTTC. It is translated as CASSPLPAQGPQFF. The full variable domain, its missing parts supplied by reference TRBV18 and TRBJ2-1, is NAGVMQNPRHLVRRRGQEARLRCSPMKGHSHVYWYRQLPEEGLKFMVYLQKENIIDESGMPKERFSAEFPKEGPSILRIQQVVRGDSAAYFCASSPLPAQGPQFFGPGTRLTVL.

The CDR3 is CASSYWQGVSGELFF. The CDR3 DNA sequence: TGTGCCAGCAGTTATTGGCAGGGTGTATCGGGGGAGCTGTTTTTT. This chain connects TRBV6-2 or TRBV6-3 to TRBJ2-2, with D perhaps TRBD1 (5 bases). Trimming shortened V by 3 bases and J by 8 bases, and 16 bases separated the two germline ends. Per germline, CDR1 MNHEY and CDR2 SVGEGT. The CDR3 runs to 15 residues.

As for this clone: The sample holds other DNA sequences that translate to the same CDR3. This rearrangement joins TRBV5-1 to TRBJ2-5; D perhaps matches TRBD2 (5 bases). The CDR3 covers 13 residues. Germline CDR1 is SGHRS and CDR2 is YFSETQ. V dropped 0 bases and J dropped 5 bases, with 8 bases sitting between them. Here the CDR3 DNA reads TGCGCCAGCAGCTTGGCCGGGATCGAGACCCAGTACTTC. It specifies CASSLAGIETQYF.

The chain links TRBV7-2 to TRBJ2-7, with 9 bases lining up with TRBD2. V trimming: 5 bases; J trimming: 4 bases; junction bases outside the gene matches: 9. In germline, CDR1 is SGHTA, CDR2 FQGNSA. The CDR3 has 15 residues. CDR3 coding DNA: TGTGCCAGCAGCCCCGGCGGGAGGGCCTTGTACGAGCAGTACTTC. Translated, it gives CASSPGGRALYEQYF. Based on the CDR3 plus reference TRBV7-2 and TRBJ2-7, the full variable domain is GAGVSQSPSNKVTEKGKDVELRCDPISGHTALYWYRQSLGQGLEFLIYFQGNSAPDKSGLPSDRFSAERTGGSVSTLTIQRTQQEDSAVYLCASSPGGRALYEQYFGPGTRLTVT.

The J gene is TRBJ2-1, the V gene TRBV18, with a possible D match to TRBD1 (5 bases). V gave up 5 bases and J gave up 5 bases, with 16 bases separating them. The CDR3 covers 15 residues. Germline CDR1 is KGHSH and CDR2 is LQKENI. The CDR3 loop is CASSLRTLKNNEQFF. The DNA for the CDR3 is TGTGCCAGCTCATTACGGACACTGAAAAACAATGAGCAGTTCTTC.

The CDR3, as DNA: TGCGCCAGCAGCGAAGGGACAGGCCAAGAGACCCAGTACTTC. It is translated as CASSEGTGQETQYF. The chain recombines TRBV4-3 with TRBJ2-5; 8 bases are shared with TRBD1. The J segment lost 1 base and the V segment lost 5 bases, leaving 3 bases of the junction unmatched. This CDR3 region has 14 residues. Germline V gene sequence: CDR1 LGHNA, CDR2 YSLEER.

The rearrangement joins TRBV5-6 to TRBJ2-5; 10 bases are shared with TRBD2. This CDR3 is built from 17 residues. Unmatched junction bases numbered 12, after V lost 4 bases and J lost 3 bases. Germline V lookup: CDR1 SGHDT, CDR2 YYEEEE. CDR3 protein: CASSLLGSSGGKETQYF. The CDR3 coding sequence is TGTGCCAGCAGCCTGTTAGGCTCTAGCGGGGGTAAAGAGACCCAGTACTTC.

The chain is built from TRBV19 and TRBJ1-5, with 7 bases matching TRBD1. This CDR3 has 15 amino acids. Trimming removed 1 base from V and 7 bases from J; junction bases left unmatched: 7. Germline V gene data show CDR1 as LNHDA and CDR2 as SQIVND (reference sequence). CDR3 nucleotides: TGTGCCAGTAGTATAGGATTAGGGGGCAGGCAGCCCCAGCATTTT. It is translated as CASSIGLGGRQPQHF.

The chain employs TRBV28 and TRBJ2-1, with 9 bases that match TRBD1. This CDR3 has 13 residues. Trimming took 5 bases from V and 8 from J; bases not matched to a gene: 4. Germline-derived CDR1 and CDR2 are MDHEN and SYDVKM. CDR3 sequence (DNA): TGTGCCAGCAGTCCCAGGACAGGGGATGAGCAGTTCTTC. It encodes CASSPRTGDEQFF.